This entry features one T cell receptor beta chain sequence. It lacks a known antigen. No per-base quality is available; no much larger clone lies one base away. The source of the sample is a study of OX40 agonist ivuxolimab in advanced cancers. Regarding the study in general: Ivuxolimab was a fully human IgG2 agonistic monoclonal antibody targeting the costimulatory receptor OX40 (CD134). Intravenous ivuxolimab was administered to patients every 2 weeks at six dose levels: 0.01, 0.1, 0.3, 1.5, 3 and 10 mg/kg. Of the 52 patients in dose escalation, around 19 had hepatocellular carcinoma, some 15 had melanoma, 9 had renal cell carcinoma and 9 had head and neck cancer. The dose-escalation cohort was 82.7% male with a mean age of approximately 60 years, ranging from roughly 20 to 80. Prior anti-PD-1, anti-PD-L1 or anti-CTLA-4 therapy was permitted, and checkpoint inhibitors had been received by about 37% of dose-escalation patients. Three dose-escalation patients achieved partial responses, one with hepatocellular carcinoma and two with cutaneous melanoma. Peripheral TCRbeta sequencing aimed to test whether ivuxolimab altered TCR sequence diversity and caused clonal T-cell expansion. The paper describes the monotherapy dose-escalation part (N ≈ 50 patients) of the phase I trial of ivuxolimab. General conclusions and limits of the study: After ivuxolimab, expanded clones were on average more numerous among CD8+ T cells than among CD4+ T cells. At doses of 0.1 to 3.0 mg/kg, clonal expansion of both CD4+ and CD8+ T cells in blood was seen between baseline and week 6. In the 0.1-3.0 mg/kg groups, partial responders had among the lowest normalized peripheral clonal expansion, particularly in CD8+ T cells. Low levels of normalized T-cell clonal expansion were also shown by some nonresponding patients. Antigen specificity was not determined for the clonally expanded peripheral T cells.

Including the terminal cysteine and phenylalanine, the CDR3 comprises 13 residues. The only DNA kept is the CDR3, 39 bases in frame from the first base. Sequences KGHSH (CDR1) and LQKENI (CDR2) are obtained from the germline V gene. V lost 0 bases and J lost 7 bases; the stretch between them is 7 bases long. The trial excluded patients who had a history of autoimmune disease or were on systemic immunosuppression. Peripheral blood for TCR sequencing was collected from all dose cohorts at baseline, on cycle 4 day 1, and on cycle 7 day 1. The samples were drawn from a first-in-human, open-label, multicenter phase I dose-escalation trial of ivuxolimab. The trial enrolled adults with locally advanced or metastatic head and neck squamous cell, hepatocellular, melanoma or renal cell carcinoma. Before TCR sequencing, CD4+ T cells and CD8+ T cells from peripheral blood were sorted into separate populations.

Genomic DNA was extracted from sorted cells for sequencing of the TCRbeta CDR3 region. The immunoSEQ Assay was used to sequence the TCRbeta CDR3 regions. Held by TCRdb, this immuneACCESS table contains in-frame sequences only and omits some clones. Under half of the omission traces to an unresolved V gene where checked; the cause of the rest is unknown. This sample is represented by around 80,000 clones; around four fifths of them were singletons. The top ten constitute 5.5% to 8.5% of the sample. Sequencing used CD4+ or CD8+ T cells sorted from blood, obtained in a trial of the OX40 agonist ivuxolimab. The chain is made from TRBV18 and TRBJ2-1, and TRBD1 may be the D gene, going by 5 matching bases. The receptor comes from an adult with an advanced solid tumor such as melanoma, head and neck, liver or kidney cancer. CDR3 protein: CASSPPAGNEQFF. The sequenced DNA is TGTGCCAGCTCACCACCCGCAGGGAATGAGCAGTTCTTC.